The rows below give T cell receptor beta chains drawn from one sample of a study of cytomegalovirus exposure and HLA in healthy donors. Profiling relied on immunoSEQ multiplex PCR, and the TCRdb table lists in-frame clones only, not all of them. The sample lists some 120,000 clones; approximately 72% were seen once. The specimen was PBMCs. Receptors originate from a woman in her fifties or sixties in good health and CMV-seropositive. Each CDR3 is given with its conserved first and last residue. A D gene is named only where the DNA matches it firmly. Clone size, where shown, is once, few, many, or a class for clones that have expanded.

clone_size j_call cdr3_length d_call v_call cdr3_aa cdr3_nt
NA TRBJ1-5 14 TRBD1 TRBV6-6 CASSGQGSNQPQHF TGTGCCAGCAGCGGACAGGGGAGCAATCAGCCCCAGCATTTT
NA TRBJ1-2 13 NA TRBV27 CASSLSRGHGYTF TGTGCCAGCAGTTTATCGCGGGGACATGGCTACACCTTC
NA TRBJ2-5 14 TRBD2 TRBV19 CASSNPSGYGTQYF TGTGCCAGTAGTAACCCTAGCGGTTACGGGACCCAGTACTTC
NA TRBJ2-1 16 TRBD2 TRBV10-1 CASSPGLAGAGNEQFF TGCGCCAGCAGTCCGGGACTAGCGGGGGCCGGGAATGAGCAGTTCTTC
NA TRBJ1-6 14 NA TRBV9 CASSVDEVGSPLHF TGTGCCAGCAGCGTAGATGAGGTCGGTTCACCCCTCCACTTT
NA TRBJ2-2 13 NA TRBV7-9 CASSGQNTGELFF TGTGCCAGCTCGGGACAGAACACCGGGGAGCTGTTTTTT
NA TRBJ1-1 13 NA TRBV7-2 CASSPERGAEAFF TGTGCCAGCAGCCCAGAACGGGGGGCTGAAGCTTTCTTT
NA TRBJ1-2 16 TRBD1 TRBV7-3 CASSLGGAGGAGGYTF TGTGCCAGCAGCTTAGGAGGCGCAGGGGGCGCAGGTGGCTACACCTTC
NA TRBJ2-5 14 NA TRBV5-4 CASSPRSEGETQYF TGTGCCAGCAGCCCCCGATCGGAGGGGGAGACCCAGTACTTC
NA TRBJ1-2 16 NA TRBV10-2 CASSASPGTLLYGYTF TGCGCCAGCAGTGCAAGTCCCGGGACACTTTTATATGGCTACACCTTC
few TRBJ2-5 18 TRBD2 TRBV5-1 CASSPPWASGPRQETQYF TGCGCCAGCAGCCCCCCTTGGGCTAGCGGCCCTCGCCAAGAGACCCAGTACTTC
NA TRBJ1-3 15 NA TRBV7-8 CASSSTGTSGNTIYF TGTGCCAGCAGCAGTACAGGGACCTCTGGAAACACCATATATTTT
NA TRBJ2-7 15 TRBD1 TRBV5-8 CASSPGDRGAYEQYF TGTGCCAGCAGCCCAGGGGACAGGGGTGCCTACGAGCAGTACTTC
few TRBJ1-5 15 TRBD1 TRBV19 CASSMETGGNQPQHF TGTGCCAGTAGTATGGAGACAGGGGGCAATCAGCCCCAGCATTTT
once TRBJ2-1 17 TRBD2 TRBV5-1 CASSLGAASGPYNEQFF TGCGCCAGCAGCTTGGGGGCCGCTAGCGGGCCCTACAATGAGCAGTTCTTC
NA TRBJ1-1 14 TRBD1 TRBV5-1 CASSFNGQVTEAFF TGCGCCAGCAGCTTTAACGGACAGGTCACTGAAGCTTTCTTT
NA TRBJ2-2 15 NA TRBV5-6 CASSSFGRPVGELFF TGTGCCAGCAGCTCGTTTGGTCGCCCAGTCGGGGAGCTGTTTTTT
NA TRBJ2-6 15 NA TRBV6-5 CASRRRNAGANVLTF TGTGCCAGCAGAAGGAGGAACGCTGGGGCCAACGTCCTGACTTTC
NA TRBJ2-1 18 TRBD2 TRBV19 CASSMMASGGASDNEQFF TGTGCCAGTAGTATGATGGCTAGCGGGGGGGCCTCGGACAATGAGCAGTTCTTC
NA TRBJ1-5 15 NA TRBV5-1 CASSLVPSSNQPQHF TGCGCCAGCAGCTTGGTCCCGAGTAGCAATCAGCCCCAGCATTTT
NA TRBJ2-1 15 TRBD1 TRBV7-9 CASSSSQGFHNEQFF TGTGCCAGCAGCTCTTCACAGGGGTTCCACAATGAGCAGTTCTTC
NA TRBJ2-5 15 TRBD2 TRBV7-2 CASVGWAGGAETQYF TGTGCCAGCGTCGGATGGGCGGGGGGGGCTGAGACCCAGTACTTC
NA TRBJ1-1 15 NA TRBV6-5 CASSYTGSVRREAFF TGTGCCAGCAGTTATACAGGGAGCGTCCGGCGAGAAGCTTTCTTT
NA TRBJ2-3 16 TRBD2 TRBV5-1 CASSLFLAGGTDTQYF TGCGCCAGCAGCTTGTTCCTAGCGGGTGGCACAGATACGCAGTATTTT
few TRBJ2-7 13 NA TRBV11-2 CASSLGSSYEQYF TGTGCCAGCAGCTTAGGTAGCTCCTACGAGCAGTACTTC
NA TRBJ1-4 13 NA TRBV7-9 CASSPQSNEKLFF TGTGCCAGCAGCCCGCAGTCTAATGAAAAACTGTTTTTT
NA TRBJ2-3 15 TRBD1 TRBV7-6 CASSPPGQGSDTQYF TGTGCCAGCAGCCCGCCGGGACAGGGGTCAGATACGCAGTATTTT
NA TRBJ2-5 14 NA TRBV30 CAWTHDYSLETQYF TGTGCCTGGACCCACGACTACTCCCTGGAGACCCAGTACTTC
NA TRBJ1-2 15 TRBD1 TRBV19 CASSAWTGPDYGYTF TGTGCCAGTAGTGCCTGGACAGGGCCGGACTATGGCTACACCTTC
few TRBJ2-7 17 NA TRBV7-2 CASSLGAGLSSSYEQYF TGTGCCAGCAGCTTAGGGGCCGGATTATCGAGCTCCTACGAGCAGTACTTC
NA TRBJ2-1 14 NA TRBV5-1 CASSDRVVRDDEFF TGCGCCAGCAGCGATCGTGTTGTGCGGGACGATGAGTTCTTC
NA TRBJ2-7 14 TRBD2 TRBV2 CASIASGSSYEQYF TGTGCCAGCATTGCTAGCGGGAGCTCCTACGAGCAGTACTTC
NA TRBJ2-1 16 TRBD2 TRBV5-4 CASSSTSEANYNEQFF TGTGCCAGCAGCTCGACTAGCGAGGCGAACTACAATGAGCAGTTCTTC
NA TRBJ1-1 12 NA TRBV6-5 CASTEQGTEAFF TGTGCCAGCACCGAACAGGGAACTGAAGCTTTCTTT
NA TRBJ2-1 16 TRBD2 TRBV19 CASSSLAGGRYNEQFF TGTGCCAGTAGTAGCCTAGCGGGGGGGCGATACAATGAGCAGTTCTTC
NA TRBJ2-2 14 NA TRBV5-3 CARSLERITGELFF TGTGCCAGAAGCTTGGAGCGGATCACCGGGGAGCTGTTTTTT
NA TRBJ1-3 16 NA TRBV6-6 CASSSYRASSGNTIYF TGTGCCAGCAGTTCCTACAGGGCTTCCTCTGGAAACACCATATATTTT
few TRBJ1-3 14 NA TRBV2 CASSPRHSGNTIYF TGTGCCAGCAGTCCCCGACACTCTGGAAACACCATATATTTT
NA TRBJ2-2 19 TRBD2 TRBV11-1 CASSLWTSGGRTNTGELFF TGTGCCAGCAGCTTATGGACTAGCGGGGGTCGAACGAACACCGGGGAGCTGTTTTTT
NA TRBJ1-2 14 NA TRBV15 CATSRDMAGYGYTF TGTGCCACCAGCAGAGATATGGCAGGCTATGGCTACACCTTC
once TRBJ2-5 16 TRBD1 TRBV9 CASSVMGGQGRETQYF TGTGCCAGCAGCGTAATGGGGGGACAGGGACGAGAGACCCAGTACTTC
NA TRBJ2-4 15 TRBD2 TRBV6-5 CASSPLAGGRNIQYF TGTGCCAGCAGTCCTCTAGCGGGGGGCCGTAACATTCAGTACTTC
NA TRBJ2-1 15 NA TRBV5-6 CASSVKQGGYNEQFF TGTGCCAGCAGCGTCAAGCAAGGCGGCTACAATGAGCAGTTCTTC
once TRBJ2-1 13 NA TRBV7-9 CASSLPQGYEQFF TGTGCCAGCAGCTTACCGCAGGGATATGAGCAGTTCTTC
NA TRBJ1-1 15 NA TRBV23-1 CASSLGGRVDTEAFF TGCGCCAGCAGTCTGGGGGGGCGGGTTGACACTGAAGCTTTCTTT
many TRBJ1-4 17 NA TRBV7-9 CASSLGNTGSPNEKLFF TGTGCCAGCAGCTTAGGAAACACAGGGTCCCCTAATGAAAAACTGTTTTTT
NA TRBJ2-3 20 NA TRBV5-1 CASSLGGTAGGRLSTDTQYF TGCGCCAGCAGCTTGGGAGGCACGGCGGGTGGGCGCCTTAGCACAGATACGCAGTATTTT
NA TRBJ2-7 15 NA TRBV4-3 CASSQKTGTINEQYF TGCGCCAGCAGCCAGAAAACAGGGACGATAAACGAGCAGTACTTC
few TRBJ2-3 15 TRBD2 TRBV5-4 CASSLASGSTDTQYF TGTGCCAGCAGCTTGGCTAGCGGGAGCACAGATACGCAGTATTTT
once TRBJ1-2 15 TRBD1 TRBV9 CASSVDSRGDYGYTF TGTGCCAGCAGCGTAGATAGCAGGGGGGACTATGGCTACACCTTC
NA TRBJ1-2 14 NA TRBV28 CASSPGQLFYGYTF TGTGCCAGCAGTCCCGGACAGCTCTTCTATGGCTACACCTTC
NA TRBJ1-2 15 TRBD1 TRBV5-1 CASSIAGTGINGYTF TGCGCCAGCAGTATTGCCGGGACAGGGATAAATGGCTACACCTTC
few TRBJ2-1 17 TRBD2 TRBV15 CATSRPPGLAGVLEQFF TGTGCCACCAGCAGACCGCCCGGGCTAGCGGGAGTTTTAGAGCAGTTCTTC